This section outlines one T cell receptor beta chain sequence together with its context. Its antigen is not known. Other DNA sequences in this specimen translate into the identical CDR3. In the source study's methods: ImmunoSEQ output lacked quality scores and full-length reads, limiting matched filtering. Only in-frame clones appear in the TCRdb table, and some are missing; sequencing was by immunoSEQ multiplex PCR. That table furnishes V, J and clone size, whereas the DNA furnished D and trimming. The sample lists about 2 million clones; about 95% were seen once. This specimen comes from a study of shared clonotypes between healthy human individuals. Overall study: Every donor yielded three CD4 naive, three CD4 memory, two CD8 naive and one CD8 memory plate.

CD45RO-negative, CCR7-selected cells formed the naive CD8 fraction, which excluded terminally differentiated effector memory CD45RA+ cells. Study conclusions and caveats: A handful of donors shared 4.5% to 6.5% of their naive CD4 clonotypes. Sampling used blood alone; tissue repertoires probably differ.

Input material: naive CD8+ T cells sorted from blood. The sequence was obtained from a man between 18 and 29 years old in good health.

CDR3 DNA sequence: TGTGCCAGCAGCTTAGTAGAATCCTACGAGCAGTACTTC. This translates into CASSLVESYEQYF. The rearrangement joins TRBV5-4 to TRBJ2-7; D unclear. This CDR3 is 13 amino acids long. Germline CDR1 SGHNT, CDR2 YYREEE (reference sequence). Trimming removed 2 bases at V and 1 base at J, with 7 bases between.